Sequencing of this T cell receptor (beta chain) was carried out in a study of Ad26.COV2.S vaccination and SARS-CoV-2 variants. With regard to this clone: Its antigen remains unknown. Additional DNA sequences in this sample encode the identical CDR3.

The V and J ends lost 4 bases and 4 bases respectively, with 8 bases between them. Germline assignment: CDR1 SGHAT and CDR2 FQNNGV. This CDR3 comprises 12 residues. Treatment noted: about 20 received Ad26.COV2.S at low or high dose, single or two shots; about 5 received placebo; per-sample allocation not given. Following the first vaccine or placebo injection, samples were taken on day 63. TCRdb's table, derived via immunoSEQ multiplex PCR, lists solely in-frame clones and lacks some. The sample contains around 300,000 clones, 75% to 90% of which appear only once. Study-level findings and limits: It was found that vaccine and placebo recipients had similar non-spike TCR breadth.

This chain links TRBV11-2 with TRBJ2-7, with D perhaps TRBD1 (5 bases). The sequenced sample was peripheral blood, obtained in a trial of Ad26.COV2.S vaccine versus placebo. The clonotype originates from a person aged 18-60 years who received the Ad26.COV2.S COVID-19 vaccine or a placebo. The CDR3 region is CASSSQGYEQYF. The DNA for the CDR3 is TGTGCCAGCAGCTCCCAGGGTTACGAGCAGTACTTC.